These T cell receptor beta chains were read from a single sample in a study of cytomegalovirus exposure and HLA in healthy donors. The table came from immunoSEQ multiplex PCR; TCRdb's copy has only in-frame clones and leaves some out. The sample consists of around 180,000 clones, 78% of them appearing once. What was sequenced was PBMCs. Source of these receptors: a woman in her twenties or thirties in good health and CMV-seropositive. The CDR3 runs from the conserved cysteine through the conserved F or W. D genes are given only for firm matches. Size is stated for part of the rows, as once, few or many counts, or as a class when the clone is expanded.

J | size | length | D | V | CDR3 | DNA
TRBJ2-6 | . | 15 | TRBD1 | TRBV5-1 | CASSPPGGNANVLTF | TGCGCCAGCAGCCCGCCAGGGGGTAACGCCAACGTCCTGACTTTC
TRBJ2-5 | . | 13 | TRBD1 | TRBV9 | CASSYRGQETQYF | TGTGCCAGCAGCTACAGGGGTCAAGAGACCCAGTACTTC
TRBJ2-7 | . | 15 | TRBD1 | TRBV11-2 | CASSLAGTGAYEQYF | TGTGCCAGCAGCTTAGCCGGGACAGGGGCCTACGAGCAGTACTTC
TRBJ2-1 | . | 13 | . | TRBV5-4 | CASSLEGLSEQFF | TGTGCCAGCAGCTTAGAGGGCTTGAGTGAGCAGTTCTTC
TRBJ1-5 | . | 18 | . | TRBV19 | CASSIATGQGKGNQPQHF | TGTGCCAGTAGTATAGCGACCGGGCAGGGTAAGGGCAATCAGCCCCAGCATTTT
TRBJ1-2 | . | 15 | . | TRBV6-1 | CASSETRTANYGYTF | TGTGCCAGCAGTGAAACACGGACAGCTAACTATGGCTACACCTTC
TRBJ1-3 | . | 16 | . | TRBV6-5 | CASSLSRTSSGNTIYF | TGTGCCAGCAGTTTAAGCCGGACATCCTCTGGAAACACCATATATTTT
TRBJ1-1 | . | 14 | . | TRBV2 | CASNLRAMNTEAFF | TGTGCCAGCAACCTACGCGCCATGAACACTGAAGCTTTCTTT
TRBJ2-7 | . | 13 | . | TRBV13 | CASSLGLGYEQYF | TGTGCCAGCAGCTTAGGCCTCGGGTATGAGCAGTACTTC
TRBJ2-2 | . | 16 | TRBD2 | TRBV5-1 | CASSRTSGENTGELFF | TGCGCCAGCAGCCGGACTAGCGGGGAGAACACCGGGGAGCTGTTTTTT
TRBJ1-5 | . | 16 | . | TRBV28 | CASSLLTGGASQPQHF | TGTGCCAGCAGCCTACTGACAGGTGGGGCCAGTCAGCCCCAGCATTTT
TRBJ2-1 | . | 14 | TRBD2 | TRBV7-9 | CASSLGTSGSEQFF | TGTGCCAGCAGCTTAGGGACTAGCGGGAGTGAGCAGTTCTTC
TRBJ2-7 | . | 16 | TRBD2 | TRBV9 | CASSVASSGSTYEQYF | TGTGCCAGCAGCGTAGCTAGTAGCGGGAGTACTTACGAGCAGTACTTC
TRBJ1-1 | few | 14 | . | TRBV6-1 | CASSEDWGHTEAFF | TGTGCCAGCAGTGAAGATTGGGGGCACACTGAAGCTTTCTTT
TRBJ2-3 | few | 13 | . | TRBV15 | CATSRDLEDTQYF | TGTGCCACCAGCAGAGATCTAGAGGATACGCAGTATTTT
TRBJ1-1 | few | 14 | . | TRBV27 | CASSSSTGGTEAFF | TGTGCCAGCAGTTCCTCCACGGGAGGGACTGAAGCTTTCTTT
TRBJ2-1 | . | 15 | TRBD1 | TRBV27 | CASNPGTGVYNEQFF | TGTGCCAGCAACCCCGGGACAGGGGTTTACAATGAGCAGTTCTTC
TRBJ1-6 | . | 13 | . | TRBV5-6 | CASSLFRASPLHF | TGTGCCAGCAGCTTGTTCAGGGCTTCACCCCTCCACTTT
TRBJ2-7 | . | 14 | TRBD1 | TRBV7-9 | CASSFETGSYEQYF | TGTGCCAGCAGCTTCGAGACAGGGTCCTACGAGCAGTACTTC
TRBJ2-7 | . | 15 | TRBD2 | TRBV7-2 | CASSLRGLGGREQYF | TGTGCCAGCAGTCTTAGGGGACTAGGGGGAAGGGAGCAGTACTTC
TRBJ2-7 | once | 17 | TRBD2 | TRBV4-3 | CASSQEIEAGVSYEQYF | TGCGCCAGCAGCCAAGAGATCGAGGCGGGAGTCTCCTACGAGCAGTACTTC
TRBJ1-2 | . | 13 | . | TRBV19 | CASSISRERGYTF | TGTGCCAGTAGTATCAGCAGGGAAAGAGGCTACACCTTC
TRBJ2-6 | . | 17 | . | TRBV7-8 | CASSLSGVLSGANVLTF | TGTGCCAGCAGCTTATCAGGTGTCCTCTCTGGGGCCAACGTCCTGACTTTC
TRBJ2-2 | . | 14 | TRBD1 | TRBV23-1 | CASATGTGTGELFF | TGCGCCAGCGCGACAGGGACGGGCACCGGGGAGCTGTTTTTT
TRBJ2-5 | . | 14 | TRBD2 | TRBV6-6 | CASTPLAQQETQYF | TGTGCCAGCACCCCACTAGCGCAGCAAGAGACCCAGTACTTC
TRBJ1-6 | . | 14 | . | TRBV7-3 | CASSLGGHNSPLHF | TGTGCCAGCAGCTTGGGGGGGCATAATTCACCCCTCCACTTT
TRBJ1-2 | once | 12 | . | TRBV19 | CASKGGSYGYTF | TGTGCCAGTAAGGGGGGGAGCTATGGCTACACCTTC
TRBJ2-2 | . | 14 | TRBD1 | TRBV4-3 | CASSPGQGWGELFF | TGCGCCAGCAGCCCGGGACAGGGATGGGGGGAGCTGTTTTTT
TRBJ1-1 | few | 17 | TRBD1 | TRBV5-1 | CASSLLLQGAPWTEAFF | TGCGCCAGCAGCTTGCTACTCCAGGGGGCGCCTTGGACTGAAGCTTTCTTT
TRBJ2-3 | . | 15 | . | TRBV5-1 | CASSLEVGLTDTQYF | TGCGCCAGCAGCTTGGAAGTGGGACTCACAGATACGCAGTATTTT
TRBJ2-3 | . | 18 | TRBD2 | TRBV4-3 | CASSQDWGTTGMTDTQYF | TGCGCCAGCAGCCAAGATTGGGGGACTACGGGCATGACAGATACGCAGTATTTT
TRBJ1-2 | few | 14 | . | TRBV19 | CASSMRQGLTGYTF | TGTGCCAGTAGTATGCGGCAGGGCTTGACGGGCTACACCTTC
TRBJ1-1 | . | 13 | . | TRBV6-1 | CASRIGGDTEAFF | TGTGCCAGCAGGATCGGCGGGGACACTGAAGCTTTCTTT
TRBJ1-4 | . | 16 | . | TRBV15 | CATSRGGGGPNEKLFF | TGTGCCACCAGCAGAGGAGGCGGGGGACCTAATGAAAAACTGTTTTTT
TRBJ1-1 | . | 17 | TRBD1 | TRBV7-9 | CASSFSMSGQSRAEAFF | TGTGCCAGCAGCTTCTCAATGTCGGGACAGTCTCGCGCTGAAGCTTTCTTT
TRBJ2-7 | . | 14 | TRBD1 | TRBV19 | CASSDSGQFYEQYF | TGTGCCAGTAGTGACTCGGGACAGTTTTACGAGCAGTACTTC
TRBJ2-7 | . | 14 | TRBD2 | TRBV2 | CASSVDAGAYEQYF | TGTGCCAGCAGTGTTGATGCGGGAGCGTACGAGCAGTACTTC
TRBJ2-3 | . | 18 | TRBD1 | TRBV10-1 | CASSETYRGEGFTDTQYF | TGCGCCAGCAGTGAAACTTACAGGGGAGAGGGGTTCACAGATACGCAGTATTTT
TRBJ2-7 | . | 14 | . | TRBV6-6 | CASSEQGDQNEQYF | TGTGCCAGCAGCGAACAGGGCGATCAGAACGAGCAGTACTTC
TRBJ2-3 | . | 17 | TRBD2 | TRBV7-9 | CASTIGIAGLGTDTQYF | TGTGCCAGCACCATAGGAATAGCGGGATTGGGGACAGATACGCAGTATTTT
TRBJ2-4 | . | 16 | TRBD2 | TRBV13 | CASSLRGGAEPAQEYF | TGTGCCAGCAGCTTACGGGGGGGAGCTGAGCCCGCTCAGGAGTACTTC
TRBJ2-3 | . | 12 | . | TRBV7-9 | CSEGESRNTQYF | TGTTCCGAGGGAGAAAGTCGAAATACGCAGTATTTT
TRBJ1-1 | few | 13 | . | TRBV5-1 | CASSLGSRPDAFF | TGCGCCAGCAGCTTGGGATCCAGGCCGGATGCTTTCTTT
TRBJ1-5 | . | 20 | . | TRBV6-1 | CASSETSSLRGAYSNQPQHF | TGTGCCAGCAGTGAAACCTCCTCGTTGCGGGGGGCTTATAGCAATCAGCCCCAGCATTTT
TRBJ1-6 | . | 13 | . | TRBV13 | CASSLGEVMALHF | TGTGCCAGCAGCTTAGGCGAGGTGATGGCCCTCCACTTT
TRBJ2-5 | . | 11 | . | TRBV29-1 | CSVLARETQYF | TGCAGCGTTCTCGCTCGGGAGACCCAGTACTTC
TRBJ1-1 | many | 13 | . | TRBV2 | CASSVAGITEAFF | TGTGCCAGCAGTGTCGCAGGGATAACTGAAGCTTTCTTT
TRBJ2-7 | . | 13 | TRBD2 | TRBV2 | CARRGTGSYEQYF | TGTGCCAGGCGGGGGACGGGGTCCTACGAGCAGTACTTC
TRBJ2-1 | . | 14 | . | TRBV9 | CASSVASSLNEQFF | TGTGCCAGCAGCGTAGCGTCGAGTTTGAATGAGCAGTTCTTC
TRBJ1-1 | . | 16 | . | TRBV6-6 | CASSSHRNLMNTEAFF | TGTGCCAGCAGCTCCCACAGGAACCTTATGAACACTGAAGCTTTCTTT
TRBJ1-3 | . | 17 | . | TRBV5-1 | CASSPNVGGVSGNTIYF | TGCGCCAGCAGCCCTAACGTGGGGGGGGTCTCTGGAAACACCATATATTTT